This T cell receptor (beta chain) appears in the sequencing data of a study of T cell clonotyping in hematopoietic cell transplantation. Notes on the study in general: Cells were unsorted, so CD4 and CD8 contributions were not separated.

Trimming at V came to 10 bases and at J to 5 bases, leaving 11 bases not matched to a gene. The CDR3 length is 14 residues. Germline lookup yields CDR1 SNHLY and CDR2 FYNNEI. Concerning this clone itself: Its specificity is not known.

Time point indicated: recipient sample about 28 days before transplant, after cytoreduction. Libraries were prepared by immunoSEQ multiplex PCR; TCRdb keeps only in-frame clonotypes and omits some of them. The sample lists approximately 22,000 clones, 85% to 90% seen once, with about 3.7% in the top ten. The sequence derives from a man between 18 and 29 years old with biphenotypic leukemia. Some clones in this sample may be carry-over from other donors' samples. J is TRBJ2-5 and V is TRBV2; 9 positions agree with TRBD1. The specimen was peripheral blood mononuclear cells, collected before stem cell transplant. The CDR3 coding sequence is TGTGCCACCCGGGAACAGGGGGCTGGGGAGACCCAGTACTTC. Protein product: CATREQGAGETQYF.